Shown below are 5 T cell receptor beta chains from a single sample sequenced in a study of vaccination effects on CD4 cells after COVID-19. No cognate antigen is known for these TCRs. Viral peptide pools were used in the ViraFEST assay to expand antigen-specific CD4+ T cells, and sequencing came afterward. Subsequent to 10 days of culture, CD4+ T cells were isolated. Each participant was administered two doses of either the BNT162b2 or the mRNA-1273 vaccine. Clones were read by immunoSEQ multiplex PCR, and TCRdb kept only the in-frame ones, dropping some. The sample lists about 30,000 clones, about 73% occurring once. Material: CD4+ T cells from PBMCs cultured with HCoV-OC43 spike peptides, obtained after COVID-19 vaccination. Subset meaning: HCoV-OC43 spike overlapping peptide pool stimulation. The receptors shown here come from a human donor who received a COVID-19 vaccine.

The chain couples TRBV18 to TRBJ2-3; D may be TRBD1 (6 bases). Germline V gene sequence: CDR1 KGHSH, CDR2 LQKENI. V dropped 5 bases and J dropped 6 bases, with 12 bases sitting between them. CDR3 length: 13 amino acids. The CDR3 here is CASSTNRADTQYF. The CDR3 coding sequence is TGTGCCAGCTCAACGAACAGGGCTGATACGCAGTATTTT.

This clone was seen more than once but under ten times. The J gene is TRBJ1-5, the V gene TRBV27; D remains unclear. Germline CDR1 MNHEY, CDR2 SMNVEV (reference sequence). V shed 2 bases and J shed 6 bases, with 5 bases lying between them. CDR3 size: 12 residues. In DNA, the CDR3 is TGTGCCAGCAGTTTAGTTGGTCAGCCCCAGCATTTT. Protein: CASSLVGQPQHF.

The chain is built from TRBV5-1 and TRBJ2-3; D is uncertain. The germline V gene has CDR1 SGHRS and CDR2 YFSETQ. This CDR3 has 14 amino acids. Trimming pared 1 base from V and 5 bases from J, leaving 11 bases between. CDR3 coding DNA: TGCGCCAGCAGCTTGTTCGGTGGCATAGATACGCAGTATTTT. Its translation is CASSLFGGIDTQYF.

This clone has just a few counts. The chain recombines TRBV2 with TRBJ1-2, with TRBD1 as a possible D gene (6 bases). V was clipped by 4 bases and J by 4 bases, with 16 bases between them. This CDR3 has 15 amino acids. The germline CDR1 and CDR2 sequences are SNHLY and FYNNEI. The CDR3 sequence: CASSVEQGGSYGYTF. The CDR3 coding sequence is TGTGCCAGCAGTGTTGAACAGGGTGGCTCCTATGGCTACACCTTC.

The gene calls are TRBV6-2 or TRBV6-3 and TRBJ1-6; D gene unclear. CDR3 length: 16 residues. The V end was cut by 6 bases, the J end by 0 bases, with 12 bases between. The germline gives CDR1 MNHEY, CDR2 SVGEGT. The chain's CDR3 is CASSPTAPSYNSPLHF. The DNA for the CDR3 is TGTGCCAGCAGCCCTACAGCGCCCTCCTATAATTCACCCCTCCACTTT.